This T cell receptor (beta chain) was documented in a study of T-cell memory formation after mild COVID-19. Study in general: TCR clusters mostly belonged to single donors. Whole-study results and caveats: Pre-infection memory contained some responding clones, which suggested that cross-reactive memory had joined.

From germline, CDR1 is SEHNR and CDR2 FQNEAQ (reference sequence). The CDR3 extends over 19 amino acids. The junction had 9 bases not matched to a gene; V was cut back by 2 bases and J by 0 bases. As for this clonotype: The antigen remains unidentified.

5'RACE primed at constant segments yielded TCR alpha and TCR beta cDNA libraries bearing sample barcodes and UMIs. TCRdb independently ran MiXCR on the 5' RACE reads; one entry per CDR3 protein. The repertoire holds 150,000 or so distinct CDR3 sequences, with 25% as singletons. Sequenced material: PBMCs or a T cell subset sorted from them (not recorded which). The receptor was isolated from an adult woman who had mild COVID-19 (a few samples of this study predate the infection). Cell type and time point are not known. This chain connects TRBV7-9 to TRBJ2-4; TRBD2 agrees at 11 bases. The CDR3 here is CASSLKLAGGDLAKNIQYF. The CDR3 DNA reads as TGTGCCAGCAGCTTAAAGCTAGCGGGAGGAGATCTAGCCAAAAACATTCAGTACTTC.